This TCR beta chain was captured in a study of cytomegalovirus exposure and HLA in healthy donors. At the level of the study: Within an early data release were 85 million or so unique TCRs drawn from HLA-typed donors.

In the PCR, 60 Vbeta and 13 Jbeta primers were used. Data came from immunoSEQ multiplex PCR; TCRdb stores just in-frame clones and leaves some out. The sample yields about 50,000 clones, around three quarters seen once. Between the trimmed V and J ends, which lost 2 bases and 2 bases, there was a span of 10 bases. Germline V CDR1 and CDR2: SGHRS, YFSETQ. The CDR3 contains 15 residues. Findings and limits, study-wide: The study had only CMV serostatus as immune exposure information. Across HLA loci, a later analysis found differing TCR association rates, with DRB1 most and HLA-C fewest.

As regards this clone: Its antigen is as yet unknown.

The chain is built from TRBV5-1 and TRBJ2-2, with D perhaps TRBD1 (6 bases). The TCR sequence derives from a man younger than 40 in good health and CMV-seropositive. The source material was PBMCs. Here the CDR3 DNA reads TGCGCCAGCAGCTTAAGGGGGTCAAACACCGGGGAGCTGTTTTTT. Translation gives CASSLRGSNTGELFF. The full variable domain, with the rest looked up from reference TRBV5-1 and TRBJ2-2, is KAGVTQTPRYLIKTRGQQVTLSCSPISGHRSVSWYQQTPGQGLQFLFEYFSETQRNKGNFPGRFSGRQFSNSRSEMNVSTLELGDSALYLCASSLRGSNTGELFFGEGSRLTVL.